Listed below are T cell receptor beta chains from one sample, sequenced in a study of shared clonotypes between healthy human individuals. Measured with immunoSEQ multiplex PCR; TCRdb has only the in-frame clones, and not every one. The table includes around 2,000,000 clones, over 85% detected once. Sequenced material: naive CD8+ T cells sorted from blood. These receptors all stem from a man in his late teens or twenties in good health. The CDR3 runs from the conserved cysteine through the conserved F or W.

TRBV27	TRBJ2-1	CASSPTSHNEQFF
TRBV2	TRBJ2-5	CASGEGTEEETQYF
TRBV4-1	TRBJ2-3	CASSPDSARDTQYF
TRBV11-2	TRBJ1-1	CASSLRGAHTEAFF
TRBV7-9	TRBJ2-1	CASSVLAGDNEQFF
TRBV30	TRBJ2-2	CAWSIVPDVGELFF
TRBV11-2	TRBJ2-1	CASSLDWAAYNEQFF
TRBV4-3	TRBJ1-5	CASSQAGTGNQPQHF
TRBV7-9	TRBJ2-5	CASSLVEQGAWETQYF
TRBV6-5	TRBJ2-7	CASSHQGAEQYF
TRBV5-5	TRBJ1-2	CASSPGQGFNYGYTF
TRBV28	TRBJ2-7	CASSLMLSPYEQYF
TRBV19	TRBJ2-7	CASSTGLGYEQYF
TRBV27	TRBJ2-1	CASSFSSGETYNEQFF
TRBV7-9	TRBJ2-7	CASSRQGSLPYEQYF
TRBV9	TRBJ2-5	CASSAPGGAETQYF
TRBV7-9	TRBJ1-6	CASKAGDNSPLHF
TRBV30	TRBJ2-7	CAWSVKTGPTYEQYF
TRBV9	TRBJ2-7	CASGGPHEQYF
TRBV7-9	TRBJ2-7	CASSPFFGRSYEQYF
TRBV4-2	TRBJ2-3	CASSQREVGGGDTQYF
TRBV15	TRBJ2-7	CATSREGSVRYF
TRBV11-2	TRBJ2-7	CASSQTGAGSSYEQYF
TRBV15	TRBJ2-1	CATSRSTGGPLFF
TRBV6-5	TRBJ1-1	CAIRTGNTEAFF
TRBV27	TRBJ1-1	CASSFGGTTEAFF
TRBV13	TRBJ1-1	CASSLMRGGTEAFF
TRBV14	TRBJ2-7	CASSQDLAGAYEQYF
TRBV11-2	TRBJ2-5	CASSSDSYQETQYF
TRBV5-4	TRBJ2-2	CASSSDPAPTGELFF
TRBV4-1	TRBJ1-1	CASSQVQGRSNTEAFF
TRBV6-5	TRBJ2-2	CASSYSLLGELFF
TRBV5-1	TRBJ1-4	CASSGERGLNEKLFF
TRBV9	TRBJ1-5	CASSTGGASNQPQHF
TRBV4-1	TRBJ2-7	CASSQERQGPAYEQYF
TRBV14	TRBJ2-7	CASSQDLGYEQYF
TRBV28	TRBJ1-2	CASSLSRRSYGYTF
TRBV28	TRBJ1-2	CASSGIGTGVYYGYTF
TRBV19	TRBJ2-7	CATETDTYEQYF
TRBV6-6	TRBJ1-3	CASSDITEFSGNTIYF
TRBV4-1	TRBJ1-5	CASSFRDSSYSNQPQHF
TRBV10-3	TRBJ2-3	CAISEDEGWVSTDTQYF
TRBV11-2	TRBJ1-2	CASSLVGGGNYYGYTF
TRBV6-4	TRBJ1-6	CASSERGGNSPLHF
TRBV5-6	TRBJ2-5	CASSRALLAGQETQYF
TRBV30	TRBJ1-6	CAWRTGESNSPLHF
TRBV19	TRBJ2-7	CASSMGTGGRYEQYF
TRBV6-5	TRBJ2-3	CASSYAGTDTQYF
TRBV6-1	TRBJ1-5	CASSDNIYSNQPQHF
TRBV7-6	TRBJ1-2	CASSPGPNYGYTF
TRBV28	TRBJ2-5	CASSFQGSETQYF
TRBV5-1	TRBJ2-2	CASSLEAGGLPGELFF
TRBV5-1	TRBJ2-7	CASSLERGDYEQYF
TRBV10-1	TRBJ2-3	CASSESTGNTQYF
TRBV5-1	TRBJ2-1	CASSLGLAESSYNEQFF
TRBV4-1	TRBJ2-2	CASSLVSHAGGVAELFF
TRBV9	TRBJ1-1	CASSVDSHTEAFF